What follows is one T cell receptor beta chain and its context. The record originates from a study of blood T cell repertoires in COVID-19. Study-wide background: PBMCs, B-cell-depleted T cells, or T cells were the source of the cDNA or gDNA that made up the material.

The study drew participants aged roughly 18 to 95 years from fewer than 30 US areas. Per the original methods: Scientists estimated how many nucleated cells there were by amplifying reference gene primers. Repertoires were generated with immunoSEQ multiplex PCR, while TCRdb's copy carries only in-frame clones and drops some. V and J calls and clone size are as listed in that table; D and trimming were resolved from the DNA. The data contain some 300,000 clones, roughly 91% of them singletons. The material sequenced was PBMCs or T cells enriched from blood (not recorded which). The sequence was collected from a woman in her forties or fifties who had been exposed to COVID-19.

DNA for the CDR3: TGTGCCAGCAGCTTAGGGTCCCTAGCGAAGGAGACCCAGTACTTC. Its translation is CASSLGSLAKETQYF. The V gene is TRBV7-6, the J gene TRBJ2-5; D perhaps matches TRBD2 (6 bases). V was cut by 1 base and J by 5 bases, with 14 bases left in between. CDR3 length: 15 residues. Germline V CDR1 and CDR2: SGHVS, FNYEAQ. Complete variable domain (other parts from reference TRBV7-6 and TRBJ2-5): GAGVSQSPRYKVTKRGQDVALRCDPISGHVSLYWYRQALGQGPEFLTYFNYEAQQDKSGLPNDRFSAERPEGSISTLTIQRTEQRDSAMYRCASSLGSLAKETQYFGPGTRLLVL.